Sequencing of this TCR beta chain was carried out in a study of blood T cell repertoires in COVID-19 (dated by TCRdb to the early 2020s). Background for the entire study: The collaborator samples originated in the United States, Italy and Spain and spanned the acute and convalescent phases of COVID-19. The sample metadata nearly always contained a de-identified subject ID, COVID-19 status, age in years and sex. The prospective study material was composed of cDNA or gDNA derived from T cells, B-cell-depleted T cells, or PBMCs. A freely available public database, intended as a resource for researchers studying the immune response to SARS-CoV-2, is where the repertoires were released. Where available, HLA class I and class II types were obtained from metadata supplied by the sample provider rather than from assay-based typing. Subjects who had been exposed to COVID-19, were actively infected with it, or had recovered from it provided the deeply sampled blood TCRbeta repertoires that made up the dataset. The samples were drawn from the first 160 participants of the ongoing ImmuneRACE study and from more than 1,000 subjects provided by 6 global collaborators.

Concerning this clone itself: Which antigen it targets is not known. There are no base qualities to consult, and no much larger clone falls within one base.

Participants in the prospective study were aged roughly 18 to 100 years, lived in approximately 26 United States geographic areas, and enrolled through a virtual design. To assign participants to cohorts, the prospective study relied on clinical history that participants themselves reported in a screening survey and a study questionnaire. Each participant in the prospective study had whole blood, serum and a nasopharyngeal or oropharyngeal swab collected by mobile phlebotomists. Participants in the prospective study had the option to provide additional blood draws and questionnaires over an approximately 2-month period. Before DNA extraction, prospective study blood samples were shipped either frozen or at room temperature. The immunoSEQ Assay, a bias-controlled multiplex PCR, was used to amplify TCRbeta CDR3 regions from genomic DNA. The paper's data handling went like this. The number of nucleated cells in each sample was estimated from the amplification of reference gene primers within the assay. To quantify the absolute abundance of each unique TCRbeta CDR3 rearrangement, sequence reads were collapsed and filtered. Productive Simpson clonality was computed per sample as the square root of Simpson's diversity index over productive rearrangements. TCRdb holds this immuneACCESS table with in-frame rearrangements only. Some clones are missing; in checked studies, unresolved V genes explain under half, and the rest has no known cause. Clonal size and the V and J genes are those of that table, whereas D and trimming came from the DNA. This sample holds roughly 130,000 clones; roughly 86% were observed only once. The top ten hold about 3.7% of the sample.

The study at large found these results: Clinical and demographic metadata were provided uncurated, with the amount varying by source and participant.

V is pared back by 5 bases and J by 10 bases, with 15 bases lying between the germline termini. Via the germline V gene, CDR1 is SGHTA and CDR2 FQGTGA. The CDR3 runs 13 amino acids, cysteine and phenylalanine included. Only the CDR3 part of the read is kept: 39 bases, read in frame from the first base. The chain joins TRBV7-3 to TRBJ2-1, with TRBD1 as a weak D call on 5 bases. This clonotype was obtained from a woman aged 45-60 years with acute COVID-19. The source material was PBMCs or T cells enriched from blood (not recorded which). This receptor has the CDR3 CASSTRWGEEQFF. The DNA is TGTGCCAGCAGCACCCGTTGGGGCGAGGAGCAGTTCTTC. Joined to the reference TRBV7-3 and TRBJ2-1 proteins, this CDR3 gives the full variable domain: GAGVSQTPSNKVTEKGKYVELRCDPISGHTALYWYRQSLGQGPEFLIYFQGTGAADDSGLPNDRFFAVRPEGSVSTLKIQRTERGDSAVYLCASSTRWGEEQFFGPGTRLTVL.